This is a list of T cell receptor beta chains from one sample in a study of cytomegalovirus exposure and HLA in healthy donors. Libraries were prepared by immunoSEQ multiplex PCR; TCRdb keeps only in-frame clonotypes and omits some of them. The table shows approximately 90,000 clones, with roughly 8.2% occurring only once. The sample comprised PBMCs. These receptors all come from a man aged 45-65 years in good health and CMV-seronegative. Each CDR3 is given with its conserved first and last residue. Each record gives: clone size, D gene, J gene, V gene, CDR3 protein, CDR3 DNA. D genes are given only for firm matches. Clone size is given for some rows only: seen once, a few or many times, or a class if the clone is expanded.

clone_size: .
d_call: .
j_call: TRBJ2-7
v_call: TRBV27
cdr3_aa: CASSLGRVYEQYF
cdr3_nt: TGTGCCAGCAGTTTAGGCAGGGTCTACGAGCAGTACTTC

clone_size: .
d_call: TRBD1
j_call: TRBJ1-1
v_call: TRBV6-5
cdr3_aa: CASSSGTGVRNTEAFF
cdr3_nt: TGTGCCAGCAGTTCCGGGACAGGGGTAAGAAACACTGAAGCTTTCTTT

clone_size: .
d_call: .
j_call: TRBJ2-7
v_call: TRBV28
cdr3_aa: CASSLSGVRYEQYF
cdr3_nt: TGTGCCAGCAGCCTCTCCGGGGTCCGCTACGAGCAGTACTTC

clone_size: few
d_call: TRBD2
j_call: TRBJ2-1
v_call: TRBV2
cdr3_aa: CATRTLAGDYNEQFF
cdr3_nt: TGTGCCACTAGAACCCTAGCGGGAGACTACAATGAGCAGTTCTTC

clone_size: few
d_call: TRBD1
j_call: TRBJ1-1
v_call: TRBV10-3
cdr3_aa: CAINVRDRGTEAFF
cdr3_nt: TGTGCCATCAATGTCCGGGACAGGGGGACTGAAGCTTTCTTT

clone_size: .
d_call: TRBD1
j_call: TRBJ1-1
v_call: TRBV6-6
cdr3_aa: CASRPGQGLLNTEAFF
cdr3_nt: TGTGCCAGCAGGCCCGGACAGGGACTACTGAACACTGAAGCTTTCTTT

clone_size: .
d_call: .
j_call: TRBJ2-3
v_call: TRBV27
cdr3_aa: CASSLTGSSTDTQYF
cdr3_nt: TGTGCCAGCAGTTTAACAGGGTCTTCAACAGATACGCAGTATTTT

clone_size: .
d_call: TRBD1
j_call: TRBJ2-7
v_call: TRBV5-1
cdr3_aa: CASSSGQALSYEQYF
cdr3_nt: TGCGCCAGCAGCTCGGGACAGGCCCTCTCCTACGAGCAGTACTTC

clone_size: few
d_call: .
j_call: TRBJ1-4
v_call: TRBV15
cdr3_aa: CATGVGRSNLKLFF
cdr3_nt: TGTGCCACCGGGGTGGGGCGTTCCAACCTGAAACTGTTTTTT

clone_size: .
d_call: .
j_call: TRBJ1-5
v_call: TRBV2
cdr3_aa: CASSVEGIQPQHF
cdr3_nt: TGTGCCAGCAGTGTCGAGGGTATTCAGCCCCAGCATTTT

clone_size: .
d_call: .
j_call: TRBJ2-7
v_call: TRBV20-1
cdr3_aa: CSAQTGYEQYF
cdr3_nt: TGCAGTGCTCAGACAGGCTACGAGCAGTACTTC

clone_size: .
d_call: .
j_call: TRBJ1-5
v_call: TRBV6-5
cdr3_aa: CASSTSVETNQPQHF
cdr3_nt: TGTGCCAGCAGCACAAGCGTGGAGACTAATCAGCCCCAGCATTTT

clone_size: few
d_call: .
j_call: TRBJ1-1
v_call: TRBV5-1
cdr3_aa: CASSLQGEAFF
cdr3_nt: TGCGCCAGCAGCTTGCAGGGGGAAGCTTTCTTT

clone_size: .
d_call: .
j_call: TRBJ2-1
v_call: TRBV6-1
cdr3_aa: CASSGGHYNEQFF
cdr3_nt: TGTGCCAGCAGTGGGGGGCACTACAATGAGCAGTTCTTC

clone_size: few
d_call: TRBD1
j_call: TRBJ2-7
v_call: TRBV7-2
cdr3_aa: CASSSTLWTGVYEQYF
cdr3_nt: TGTGCCAGCAGCTCGACACTTTGGACAGGGGTCTACGAGCAGTACTTC

clone_size: few
d_call: TRBD2
j_call: TRBJ2-7
v_call: TRBV10-3
cdr3_aa: CAISEPLAGPDYEQYF
cdr3_nt: TGTGCCATCAGTGAGCCGCTAGCGGGACCAGATTACGAGCAGTACTTC

clone_size: .
d_call: TRBD1
j_call: TRBJ2-6
v_call: TRBV28
cdr3_aa: CASSTPGGGANVLTF
cdr3_nt: TGTGCCAGCAGCACCCCAGGGGGCGGGGCCAACGTCCTGACTTTC

clone_size: few
d_call: .
j_call: TRBJ2-1
v_call: TRBV7-2
cdr3_aa: CASSLRGRATNEQFF
cdr3_nt: TGTGCCAGCAGCTTAAGGGGGAGGGCTACCAATGAGCAGTTCTTC

clone_size: few
d_call: .
j_call: TRBJ2-3
v_call: TRBV6-1
cdr3_aa: CASREGQKDTQYF
cdr3_nt: TGTGCCAGCAGGGAGGGGCAGAAAGATACGCAGTATTTT

clone_size: .
d_call: .
j_call: TRBJ2-5
v_call: TRBV11-1
cdr3_aa: CASSRLGGLQETQYF
cdr3_nt: TGTGCCAGCAGCAGACTCGGGGGATTACAAGAGACCCAGTACTTC

clone_size: .
d_call: TRBD1
j_call: TRBJ2-6
v_call: TRBV4-2
cdr3_aa: CASSQVLQGAGGANVLTF
cdr3_nt: TGTGCCAGCAGCCAAGTTTTACAGGGGGCAGGTGGGGCCAACGTCCTGACTTTC

clone_size: .
d_call: .
j_call: TRBJ1-1
v_call: TRBV9
cdr3_aa: CASSGRDVSTEAFF
cdr3_nt: TGTGCCAGCAGCGGGCGGGACGTCAGCACTGAAGCTTTCTTT

clone_size: .
d_call: TRBD1
j_call: TRBJ2-1
v_call: TRBV5-1
cdr3_aa: CASSPGQGYNEQFF
cdr3_nt: TGCGCCAGCAGCCCGGGACAGGGGTACAATGAGCAGTTCTTC